Below are 27 T cell receptor beta chains sequenced from a single sample in a study of cytotoxic CD8 clonotypes in ibrutinib-treated CLL. Measured with immunoSEQ multiplex PCR; TCRdb has only the in-frame clones, and not every one. The sample lists 150,000 to 200,000 clones, nearly 90% occurring once. This sample comprised PBMCs, obtained at disease progression, from a patient treated with ibrutinib. The receptors shown here come from a human donor with chronic lymphocytic leukemia.

This clone showed up just a few times. This sequence joins TRBV7-2 and TRBJ2-7, with D possibly matching TRBD2 (5 bases). The CDR3 totals 13 residues. The germline CDR1 and CDR2 sequences are SGHTA and FQGNSA. The V end was cut by 0 bases, the J end by 4 bases, with 7 bases between. In nucleotides, the CDR3 is TGTGCCAGCAGCTTAGCGCGGAGGTACGAGCAGTACTTC. As protein: CASSLARRYEQYF. The variable domain in full, completed from reference TRBV7-2 and TRBJ2-7, reads GAGVSQSPSNKVTEKGKDVELRCDPISGHTALYWYRQSLGQGLEFLIYFQGNSAPDKSGLPSDRFSAERTGGSVSTLTIQRTQQEDSAVYLCASSLARRYEQYFGPGTRLTVT.

J is TRBJ2-6 and V is TRBV18; 10 bases map to TRBD2. V lost 2 bases and J lost 2; bases outside the gene matches: 3. The germline gives CDR1 KGHSH, CDR2 LQKENI. The CDR3 sequence is 17 residues long. CDR3 nucleotides: TGTGCCAGCTCACCATACGGGACTAGCGCTGGGGCCAACGTCCTGACTTTC. Encoded protein: CASSPYGTSAGANVLTF. Using reference TRBV18 and TRBJ2-6 for the parts outside the CDR3, the full variable domain is NAGVMQNPRHLVRRRGQEARLRCSPMKGHSHVYWYRQLPEEGLKFMVYLQKENIIDESGMPKERFSAEFPKEGPSILRIQQVVRGDSAAYFCASSPYGTSAGANVLTFGAGSRLTVL.

The rearrangement joins TRBV5-4 to TRBJ2-2; tentative D call: TRBD1 (5 bases). The V gene's germline CDR1 is SGHNT and CDR2 YYREEE (reference sequence). There are 16 residues in the CDR3. Trimming removed 1 base at V and 7 bases at J, with 17 bases between. Written as DNA, the CDR3 is TGTGCCAGCAGCTTGAAAGGGGCGAGTTCTAGCGGGGAGCTGTTTTTT. Translation: CASSLKGASSSGELFF.

This clone has a handful of counts. CDR3 nucleotide sequence: TGCGCCAGCAGCTTGATAGTTGGCAGGGGGACCTACGAGCAGTACTTC. Translation gives CASSLIVGRGTYEQYF. The chain recombines TRBV5-1 with TRBJ2-7, with 7 positions matching TRBD1. The CDR3 sequence is 16 residues long. Germline V CDR1 and CDR2: SGHRS, YFSETQ. J lost 2 bases, V lost 1 base, and 9 bases had no gene match.

CDR3 nucleotide sequence: TGTGCCAGCAGTTTCGGACCCTACAATGAGCAGTTCTTC. It specifies CASSFGPYNEQFF. The J gene is TRBJ2-1, the V gene TRBV27; D gene ambiguous. Germline V lookup: CDR1 MNHEY, CDR2 SMNVEV (reference sequence). The CDR3 sequence is 13 residues long. V lost 3 bases to trimming and J lost 2 bases, with 5 bases between them.

The chain combines TRBV30 with TRBJ2-2; possibly TRBD1 for D (5 bases). Trimming stripped 2 bases from V and 6 bases from J, with 10 bases between. The CDR3 runs 13 residues. Germline-derived CDR1 and CDR2 are GTSNPN and SVGIG (reference sequence). This CDR3 is CAWSWSGPGELFF. CDR3 in DNA: TGTGCCTGGAGTTGGTCAGGGCCCGGGGAGCTGTTTTTT. Supplemented by reference TRBV30 and TRBJ2-2, the full variable domain reads SQTIHQWPATLVQPVGSPLSLECTVEGTSNPNLYWYRQAAGRGLQLLFYSVGIGQISSEVPQNLSASRPQDRQFILSSKKLLLSDSGFYLCAWSWSGPGELFFGEGSRLTVL.

A remark on this clone: Additional DNA sequences in this sample encode the identical CDR3. The V call is TRBV9, the J call TRBJ2-3; 8 bases are shared with TRBD2. The CDR3 is 15 amino acids. J was trimmed by 0 bases and V by 2 bases; bases with no gene match: 2. Germline loops: CDR1 SGDLS, CDR2 YYNGEE. CDR3 coding DNA: TGTGCCAGCAGCGTCACTAGCGGTAGCACAGATACGCAGTATTTT. It yields the protein CASSVTSGSTDTQYF.

The CDR3 DNA follows: TGTGCCAGCATTGCCAGGAGGGCCTCCTACGAGCAGTACTTC. It specifies CASIARRASYEQYF. The chain employs TRBV2 and TRBJ2-7; D possibly corresponds to TRBD2 (6 bases). This CDR3 comprises 14 residues. V was shortened by 7 bases and J by 0 bases, with 13 bases between the two germline ends. CDR1 and CDR2 from the germline V gene are SNHLY and FYNNEI.

This rearrangement joins TRBV21-1 to TRBJ2-3; TRBD2 is the table's D call and was not checked against the DNA. TRBV21-1 is a pseudogene. The CDR3 spans 18 residues. Here the CDR3 DNA reads TGTGCCAGCATCCCGGGAAAAGTGTTTAAACTCTATACAGATACGCAGTATTTT. This encodes CASIPGKVFKLYTDTQYF.

The J gene is TRBJ2-1, the V gene TRBV7-8; D is ambiguous. The CDR3 totals 17 residues. Trimming took 5 bases from V and 8 from J, leaving 25 bases between them. CDR1 is SGHVS and CDR2 is FQNEAQ in the germline V gene. The CDR3, as DNA: TGTGCCAGCAGCCCTCCGCTTAGGGCGGAGAGGAGTGATGAGCAGTTCTTC. Encoded protein: CASSPPLRAERSDEQFF.

The chain employs TRBV5-1 and TRBJ2-5; possible D gene TRBD2, 5 bases. V was clipped by 3 bases and J by 1 base, with 13 bases between them. The CDR3 length is 15 residues. Germline CDR1 is SGHRS and CDR2 is YFSETQ. The CDR3, as DNA: TGCGCCAGCAGCTGGGGTAGCGCAGCCCAAGAGACCCAGTACTTC. Translation: CASSWGSAAQETQYF.

The chain recombines TRBV5-6 with TRBJ2-1; D possibly matches TRBD1 or TRBD2 (5 bases each). Germline V gene data show CDR1 as SGHDT and CDR2 as YYEEEE. This CDR3 has 12 residues. V was trimmed by 3 bases and J by 8 bases, leaving 9 bases between them. The DNA of the CDR3 is TGTGCCAGCAGCTGGGGGTCTTATGAGCAGTTCTTC. Encoded protein: CASSWGSYEQFF. The full variable domain, in which reference TRBV5-6 and TRBJ2-1 provide the parts outside the CDR3, is DAGVTQSPTHLIKTRGQQVTLRCSPKSGHDTVSWYQQALGQGPQFIFQYYEEEERQRGNFPDRFSGHQFPNYSSELNVNALLLGDSALYLCASSWGSYEQFFGPGTRLTVL.

The rearrangement uses TRBV14 and TRBJ2-1; 12 bases agree with TRBD2. With 6 bases clipped from V and 8 bases from J, the junction kept 8 bases outside the gene matches. From germline, CDR1 is SGHDN and CDR2 FVKESK. The CDR3 contains 15 residues. CDR3 protein: CASSPLAGGRHEQFF. CDR3 DNA sequence: TGTGCCAGCAGTCCACTAGCGGGAGGCCGTCATGAGCAGTTCTTC.

This chain links TRBV6-1 with TRBJ1-1; D unresolved. Trimming shortened V by 1 base and J by 2 bases, and 11 bases separated the two germline ends. Germline CDR1 reads MNHNS; CDR2 reads SASEGT. The CDR3 contains 15 residues. The CDR3 loop is CASSEVAAYNTEAFF. The CDR3, as DNA: TGTGCCAGCAGTGAAGTGGCAGCTTACAACACTGAAGCTTTCTTT.

Here the CDR3 reads CASTNSLFWDWRTDTQYF. The CDR3 DNA reads TGTGCCAGCACCAACTCTCTTTTCTGGGACTGGCGCACAGATACGCAGTATTTT. The chain uses TRBV2 and TRBJ2-3; maybe TRBD2 (6 bases). The CDR3 runs 18 residues. Germline CDR1 is SNHLY and CDR2 is FYNNEI. V lost 7 bases to trimming and J lost 1 base, with 24 bases between them.

The CDR3 is CASSWDFYEQYF. In DNA form, the CDR3 reads TGTGCCAGCAGTTGGGACTTCTACGAGCAGTACTTC. The chain has TRBV7-9 and TRBJ2-7, with a possible D match to TRBD2 (6 bases). Germline V gene sequence: CDR1 SEHNR, CDR2 FQNEAQ (reference sequence). CDR3 length: 12 amino acids. The V gene lost 6 bases and the J gene lost 3 bases, with 9 bases spanning the gap. The full variable domain, rest sourced from reference TRBV7-9 and TRBJ2-7, is DTGVSQNPRHKITKRGQNVTFRCDPISEHNRLYWYRQTLGQGPEFLTYFQNEAQLEKSRLLSDRFSAERPKGSFSTLEIQRTEQGDSAMYLCASSWDFYEQYFGPGTRLTVT.

The chain employs TRBV19 and TRBJ2-6; TRBD1 matches 10 bases. CDR3 size: 17 residues. The V segment lost 7 bases and the J segment 1 base; nucleotides outside the gene matches: 7. Per the germline V gene, CDR1 is LNHDA and CDR2 is SQIVND (reference sequence). CDR3 amino acids: CASIRRQGASGANVLTF. CDR3 bases: TGTGCCAGTATAAGGAGACAGGGGGCTTCTGGGGCCAACGTCCTGACTTTC. Filled out from reference TRBV19 and TRBJ2-6, the complete variable domain reads DGGITQSPKYLFRKEGQNVTLSCEQNLNHDAMYWYRQDPGQGLRLIYYSQIVNDFQKGDIAEGYSVSREKKESFPLTVTSAQKNPTAFYLCASIRRQGASGANVLTFGAGSRLTVL.

The J gene is TRBJ1-2, the V gene TRBV14; no reliable D call. Looked up from germline, CDR1 is SGHDN and CDR2 is FVKESK. This CDR3 region has 16 residues. Between the trimmed V and J ends, which lost 3 bases and 0 bases, there was a span of 14 bases. The CDR3 here is CASSQQRQDPNYGYTF. The CDR3, as DNA: TGTGCCAGCAGCCAGCAGAGACAAGACCCTAACTATGGCTACACCTTC. The full variable domain, rest sourced from reference TRBV14 and TRBJ1-2, is EAGVTQFPSHSVIEKGQTVTLRCDPISGHDNLYWYRRVMGKEIKFLLHFVKESKQDESGMPNNRFLAERTGGTYSTLKVQPAELEDSGVYFCASSQQRQDPNYGYTFGSGTRLTVV.

This CDR3 reads CSVGQLFSGANVLTF. The CDR3 DNA is TGCAGCGTTGGACAGCTTTTCTCTGGGGCCAACGTCCTGACTTTC. V usage is TRBV29-1 and J usage is TRBJ2-6, with D possibly matching TRBD1 (5 bases). Trimming cost V 4 bases and J 0 bases, with 10 bases left between them. The CDR3 has 15 amino acids. The germline CDR1 and CDR2 sequences are SQVTM and ANQGSEA.

V gene TRBV11-3 combines with J gene TRBJ2-1, with D maybe TRBD1 (6 bases). The germline CDR1 and CDR2 sequences are SGHNT and YENEEA. Trimming took off 2 bases at V and 5 bases at J, with 16 bases between the two ends. This CDR3 region has 16 residues. The CDR3 DNA follows: TGTGCCAGCAGCTTACGTCCCGGACAGCAAAACAATGAGCAGTTCTTC. Amino acid sequence: CASSLRPGQQNNEQFF.

The genes are TRBV6-1 and TRBJ2-1; TRBD2 matches at 9 bases. This CDR3 has 15 residues. The ends lost 2 bases at V and 5 bases at J; junction bases unmatched: 4. Germline V gives CDR1 MNHNS, CDR2 SASEGT. The CDR3 bases are TGTGCCAGCAGTGAACAGGCGGGAGGGGACAATGAGCAGTTCTTC. Encoded protein: CASSEQAGGDNEQFF.

The V and J genes are TRBV6-1 and TRBJ2-1; tentatively, D is TRBD1 (5 bases). Trimming pared 1 base from V and 1 base from J, leaving 11 bases between. Germline loops: CDR1 MNHNS, CDR2 SASEGT. The CDR3 sequence is 16 residues long. CDR3 loop: CASSEEGWASYNEQFF. The CDR3 nucleotides read TGTGCCAGCAGTGAAGAGGGGTGGGCATCCTACAATGAGCAGTTCTTC.

J is TRBJ2-1 and V is TRBV21-1; the table's D call, TRBD2, has no DNA check behind it. TRBV21-1 is noted as a pseudogene. This CDR3 has 19 residues. CDR3: CASSKARASGSSPYNEQFF. For the CDR3, the DNA is TGTGCCAGCAGCAAAGCGAGGGCTAGCGGGAGCTCGCCCTACAATGAGCAGTTCTTC.

The genes are TRBV2 and TRBJ1-5; D may be TRBD1 (6 bases). The V and J ends lost 6 bases and 7 bases respectively, with 13 bases between them. The germline V gene has CDR1 SNHLY and CDR2 FYNNEI. CDR3 length equals 13 residues. The CDR3 bases are TGTGCCAGCAGGGCAGGGGCGGAGCAGCCCCAGCATTTT. It codes for CASRAGAEQPQHF.

This CDR3 is CASSVDGTGAREQYF. CDR3 coding DNA: TGTGCCAGCAGCGTAGATGGGACAGGGGCGAGGGAGCAGTACTTC. The rearrangement uses TRBV9 and TRBJ2-7; 10 bases agree with TRBD1. From germline, CDR1 is SGDLS and CDR2 YYNGEE. The CDR3 loop spans 15 amino acids. Trimming at V came to 0 bases and at J to 7 bases, leaving 7 bases not matched to a gene.

V is TRBV6-5 and J is TRBJ1-4, with 7 positions matching TRBD1. Per germline, CDR1 MNHEY and CDR2 SVGAGI. Unmatched junction bases numbered 7, after V lost 6 bases and J lost 6 bases. There are 14 residues in the CDR3. CDR3 protein: CASSQGQTYEKLFF. The CDR3 DNA reads TGTGCCAGCAGCCAGGGACAGACCTATGAAAAACTGTTTTTT.

V usage is TRBV27 and J usage is TRBJ1-3; D is unclear. The CDR3 loop spans 19 amino acids. Germline V lookup: CDR1 MNHEY, CDR2 SMNVEV (reference sequence). V shed 2 bases and J shed 0 bases, with 20 bases lying between them. The CDR3 region is CASSLVGARFTDSGNTIYF. DNA for the CDR3: TGTGCCAGCAGTTTAGTCGGCGCACGCTTCACAGACTCTGGAAACACCATATATTTT.